A selection of T cell receptor beta chains follows, all from one sample in a study of OX40 agonist ivuxolimab in advanced cancers. Assay used: immunoSEQ multiplex PCR; TCRdb lists only in-frame clones, some missing. The table includes about 120,000 clones, roughly 93% detected once. Sequenced material: CD4+ or CD8+ T cells sorted from blood, taken in a trial of the OX40 agonist ivuxolimab. These TCRs come from an adult with an advanced solid tumor such as melanoma, head and neck, liver or kidney cancer. Both conserved end residues are trimmed from each CDR3.

V: TRBV6-5
CDR3: ASSRGEDTEAF

V: TRBV6-1
CDR3: AIEGGRVTGNTIY

V: TRBV9
CDR3: ASSNRVGFYEQY

V: TRBV2
CDR3: ASSSSGSQETQY

V: TRBV15
CDR3: ATSRVSPGNTIY

V: TRBV7-2
CDR3: ASDLTGTGITDTQY

V: TRBV6-1
CDR3: ASRGWQNYEQY

V: TRBV7-3
CDR3: ASSLRGGLYRDTQY

V: TRBV20-1
CDR3: SAGDDGYT

V: TRBV30
CDR3: AWSGSLTANTEAF

V: TRBV7-2
CDR3: ASSAGLAGVYEQY

V: TRBV7-3
CDR3: ASSLLGGNQETQY